The rows below give T cell receptor beta chains drawn from one sample of a study of cytomegalovirus exposure and HLA in healthy donors. Clones were read by immunoSEQ multiplex PCR, and TCRdb kept only the in-frame ones, dropping some. The repertoire holds 200,000 to 250,000 clones, with approximately 87% as singletons. Sequencing was done on a sample of PBMCs. These receptors came from a woman aged 18-29 years in good health and CMV-seronegative. CDR3s leave out the opening cysteine and the closing phenylalanine or tryptophan. Each record gives: V gene, clone size, CDR3 protein. The size entry is marked missing in some rows and otherwise reads once, few, many or a size class.

v_gene: TRBV2
abundance: -
CDR3aa: ARAPGTDTQY

v_gene: TRBV27
abundance: -
CDR3aa: ASSLSSDRENTEAF

v_gene: TRBV6-1
abundance: -
CDR3aa: ASSEQGAHAEAF

v_gene: TRBV27
abundance: -
CDR3aa: ANPPSGVGSEQF

v_gene: TRBV9
abundance: -
CDR3aa: ASSGGTAQETQY

v_gene: TRBV12-5
abundance: once
CDR3aa: ASGHRESQPQH

v_gene: TRBV9
abundance: -
CDR3aa: ASSPGTSGTNTGELF

v_gene: TRBV10-2
abundance: -
CDR3aa: ASRDRAMNTEAF

v_gene: TRBV4-1
abundance: -
CDR3aa: ASSPSLGTEAF

v_gene: TRBV15
abundance: few
CDR3aa: ATSTRDRGSDEQY

v_gene: TRBV6-1
abundance: -
CDR3aa: ASGDGNQPQH

v_gene: TRBV13
abundance: -
CDR3aa: ASSLAGGQPQH

v_gene: TRBV25-1
abundance: -
CDR3aa: ASSWEGSPLH

v_gene: TRBV6-5
abundance: -
CDR3aa: ASSPTGQPHHGYT

v_gene: TRBV10-1
abundance: -
CDR3aa: ASSPAVAGMETQY

v_gene: TRBV18
abundance: -
CDR3aa: ASSPAVQGANTGELF

v_gene: TRBV4-1
abundance: -
CDR3aa: ASSQFPGGPRRSYNEQF

v_gene: TRBV28
abundance: -
CDR3aa: ASSFTGQGADEQF

v_gene: TRBV7-9
abundance: -
CDR3aa: ASSLDRYYGYT

v_gene: TRBV7-9
abundance: -
CDR3aa: ASSLSYEQF

v_gene: TRBV5-1
abundance: -
CDR3aa: ASSLTQGGTGELF

v_gene: TRBV6-5
abundance: -
CDR3aa: ASSRDREQPQH

v_gene: TRBV2
abundance: -
CDR3aa: ASMGGANEQF

v_gene: TRBV27
abundance: -
CDR3aa: ASSSSRQGIEQF

v_gene: TRBV6-1
abundance: once
CDR3aa: ASSVPGGLGDNEQF

v_gene: TRBV27
abundance: -
CDR3aa: ASSSGRTSTEAF

v_gene: TRBV7-9
abundance: few
CDR3aa: ASSTDMEANQPQH

v_gene: TRBV30
abundance: -
CDR3aa: AWSGGSTDTQY

v_gene: TRBV5-1
abundance: -
CDR3aa: ASSLAAGGGANVLT

v_gene: TRBV6-1
abundance: -
CDR3aa: ASSESWGNTEAF

v_gene: TRBV6-4
abundance: -
CDR3aa: ASSGTGGTDTQY

v_gene: TRBV4-1
abundance: -
CDR3aa: ASSQWENEQF

v_gene: TRBV19
abundance: -
CDR3aa: ASSITAGTSYNEQF

v_gene: TRBV11-2
abundance: -
CDR3aa: ASSSSYYEQY

v_gene: TRBV27
abundance: -
CDR3aa: ASSTGGGNEKLF

v_gene: TRBV4-2
abundance: -
CDR3aa: ASRRAGDSYEQY

v_gene: TRBV6-6
abundance: -
CDR3aa: ASSYSEAPANYGYT

v_gene: TRBV5-1
abundance: -
CDR3aa: ASSLRGGQGVFDEQY

v_gene: TRBV5-5
abundance: -
CDR3aa: ASSSWGGYT

v_gene: TRBV12-5
abundance: -
CDR3aa: ASGLVAGAETQY

v_gene: TRBV30
abundance: -
CDR3aa: AWRDRGMDTQY

v_gene: TRBV27
abundance: -
CDR3aa: ASSISGQGTNEKLF

v_gene: TRBV4-1
abundance: few
CDR3aa: ASSHRQGRGETQY

v_gene: TRBV7-9
abundance: -
CDR3aa: ASSPQAGDTQY

v_gene: TRBV28
abundance: -
CDR3aa: ASSFPTSGSTSSYNEQF

v_gene: TRBV15
abundance: -
CDR3aa: ATSREGRGPQMEQF

v_gene: TRBV5-1
abundance: -
CDR3aa: ASKEGGSSYNEQF

v_gene: TRBV5-4
abundance: -
CDR3aa: ASRYPDSGANVLT

v_gene: TRBV5-1
abundance: -
CDR3aa: ASSSLAAGGDEQF

v_gene: TRBV7-2
abundance: -
CDR3aa: ASSLDRGRNQPQH

v_gene: TRBV11-2
abundance: -
CDR3aa: ASSLNPGATTDTQY

v_gene: TRBV7-6
abundance: -
CDR3aa: ASSARETQY

v_gene: TRBV15
abundance: -
CDR3aa: ATRDPSSYNEQF